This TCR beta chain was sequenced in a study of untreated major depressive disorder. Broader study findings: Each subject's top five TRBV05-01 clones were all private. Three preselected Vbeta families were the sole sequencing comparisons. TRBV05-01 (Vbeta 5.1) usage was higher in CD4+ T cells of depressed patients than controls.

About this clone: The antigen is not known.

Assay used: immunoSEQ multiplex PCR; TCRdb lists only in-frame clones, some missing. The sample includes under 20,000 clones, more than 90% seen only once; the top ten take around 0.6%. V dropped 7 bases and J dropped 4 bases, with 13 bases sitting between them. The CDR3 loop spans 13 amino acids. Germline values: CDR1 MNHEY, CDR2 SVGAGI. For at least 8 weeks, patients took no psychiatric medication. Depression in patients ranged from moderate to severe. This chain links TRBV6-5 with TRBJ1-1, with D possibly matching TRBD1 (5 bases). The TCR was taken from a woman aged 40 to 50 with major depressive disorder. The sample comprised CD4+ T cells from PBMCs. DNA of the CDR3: TGTGCCAGCAATTTTGGGGCGAGCACTGAAGCTTTCTTT. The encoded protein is CASNFGASTEAFF.